The clone carrying this T cell receptor beta chain appeared many times. Regarding time point: blood at routine non-recurrence follow-up after resection. Without sorting, whole RNA was sequenced from tumor, nontumor lung or frozen PBMC. The V gene end was trimmed by 4 bases and the J gene end by 0 bases; junction bases not matched to a gene: 3. This CDR3 is 15 amino acids long. CDR1 and CDR2 from the germline V gene are MGHDK and SYGVNS. TCRdb analysed the 5' RACE reads with MiXCR anew, one entry per CDR3 protein. This table holds about 15,000 distinct CDR3 sequences, just under 6.5% found once. The data are from a study of spatial heterogeneity in lung cancer. Study as a whole: At a median of around 2 years after resection, follow-up PBMC samples were sequenced when available.

The receptor's source is a male donor with early-stage non-small cell lung cancer. This chain connects TRBV25-1 to TRBJ2-1; TRBD1 matches 7 bases. Sequencing used PBMCs, obtained at follow-up. This CDR3 is CASSVTGSSYNEQFF. CDR3 in DNA: TGTGCCAGCAGTGTGACAGGGAGCTCCTACAATGAGCAGTTCTTC.